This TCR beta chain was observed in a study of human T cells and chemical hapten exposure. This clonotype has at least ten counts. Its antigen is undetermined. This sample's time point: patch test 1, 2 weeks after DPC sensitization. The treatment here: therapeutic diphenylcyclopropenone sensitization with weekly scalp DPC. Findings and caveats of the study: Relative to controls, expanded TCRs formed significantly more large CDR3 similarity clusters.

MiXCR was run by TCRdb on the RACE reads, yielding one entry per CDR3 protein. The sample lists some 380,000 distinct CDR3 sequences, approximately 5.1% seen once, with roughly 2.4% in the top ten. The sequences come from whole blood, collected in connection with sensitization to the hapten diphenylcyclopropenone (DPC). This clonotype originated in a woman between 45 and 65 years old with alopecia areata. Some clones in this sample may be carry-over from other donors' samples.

As DNA, the CDR3 is TGCAGTGCTAACCTCTATATAGCGGGAGCAACAGATACGCAGTATTTT. Its translation is CSANLYIAGATDTQYF. This rearrangement joins TRBV20-1 to TRBJ2-3, with 9 bases lining up with TRBD2. Germline lookup yields CDR1 DFQATT and CDR2 SNEGSKA (reference sequence). This CDR3 has 16 residues. With 4 bases clipped from V and 3 bases from J, the junction kept 11 bases outside the gene matches.